The rows below give T cell receptor beta chains drawn from one sample of a study of shared clonotypes between healthy human individuals. Some clones are missing from TCRdb's copy, which holds only in-frame ones; the method was immunoSEQ multiplex PCR. The repertoire holds about 580,000 clones, with 95% to 98% as singletons. The sequencing sample was made of naive CD8+ T cells sorted from blood. The origin of the receptors is a man aged 30 to 39 in good health. CDR3s include the opening cysteine and the closing phenylalanine or tryptophan. A D gene is named only where the DNA matches it firmly. Expanded clones are given a class, and other clones once, few, many or no size at all.

len: 11
v_gene: TRBV29-1
abundance: -
j_gene: TRBJ2-1
d_gene: -
CDR3nt: TGCAGCGTTGACAATTTAGGAGAGCAGTTCTTC
CDR3aa: CSVDNLGEQFF

len: 13
v_gene: TRBV28
abundance: -
j_gene: TRBJ2-7
d_gene: -
CDR3nt: TGTGCCAGCAGTTTCCGGGGCTACTACGAGCAGTACTTC
CDR3aa: CASSFRGYYEQYF

len: 14
v_gene: TRBV11-2
abundance: -
j_gene: TRBJ1-1
d_gene: -
CDR3nt: TGTGCCAGCAGCTTAGGAGGTTCTGGTGCTGAAGCTTTCTTT
CDR3aa: CASSLGGSGAEAFF

len: 12
v_gene: TRBV6-5
abundance: -
j_gene: TRBJ1-4
d_gene: -
CDR3nt: TGTGCCAGCAGTTTTTCGAATGAAAAACTGTTTTTT
CDR3aa: CASSFSNEKLFF

len: 15
v_gene: TRBV27
abundance: -
j_gene: TRBJ2-7
d_gene: TRBD2
CDR3nt: TGTGCCAGCAGCCTTAAAGCGGGAGGCTCCTACGAGCAGTACTTC
CDR3aa: CASSLKAGGSYEQYF

len: 15
v_gene: TRBV2
abundance: -
j_gene: TRBJ1-5
d_gene: -
CDR3nt: TGTGCCAGCAGTGAAGGACCTTATAGCAATCAGCCCCAGCATTTT
CDR3aa: CASSEGPYSNQPQHF

len: 12
v_gene: TRBV5-1
abundance: -
j_gene: TRBJ2-2
d_gene: -
CDR3nt: TGCGCCAGCAGCTTGGATACCGGGGAGCTGTTTTTT
CDR3aa: CASSLDTGELFF

len: 15
v_gene: TRBV13
abundance: -
j_gene: TRBJ2-7
d_gene: TRBD2
CDR3nt: TGTGCCAGCAGCATCGGACTAGCGGGAGGTTACGAGCAGTACTTC
CDR3aa: CASSIGLAGGYEQYF

len: 12
v_gene: TRBV7-9
abundance: -
j_gene: TRBJ2-4
d_gene: -
CDR3nt: TGTGCCAGCAGCTGGGGACCGAACATTCAGTACTTC
CDR3aa: CASSWGPNIQYF

len: 15
v_gene: TRBV5-1
abundance: once
j_gene: TRBJ2-5
d_gene: -
CDR3nt: TGCGCCAGCAGCCCCCCCGGACTCGACGAGGAGACCCAGTACTTC
CDR3aa: CASSPPGLDEETQYF

len: 14
v_gene: TRBV29-1
abundance: -
j_gene: TRBJ2-1
d_gene: -
CDR3nt: TGCAGCGCCGAGGTGGGAGAAGTGTACAATGAGCAGTTCTTC
CDR3aa: CSAEVGEVYNEQFF

len: 15
v_gene: TRBV5-6
abundance: once
j_gene: TRBJ1-5
d_gene: -
CDR3nt: TGTGCCAGCAGCTTGGGAGGTTCGAGCAATCAGCCCCAGCATTTT
CDR3aa: CASSLGGSSNQPQHF

len: 16
v_gene: TRBV19
abundance: -
j_gene: TRBJ2-5
d_gene: TRBD2
CDR3nt: TGTGCCAGTAGTAAGGGACTAGCGGAACTACAAGAGACCCAGTACTTC
CDR3aa: CASSKGLAELQETQYF

len: 14
v_gene: TRBV7-9
abundance: -
j_gene: TRBJ2-1
d_gene: -
CDR3nt: TGTGCCAGCAAAATGGCGGGGAACTACAATGAGCAGTTCTTC
CDR3aa: CASKMAGNYNEQFF

len: 15
v_gene: TRBV14
abundance: -
j_gene: TRBJ2-7
d_gene: TRBD2
CDR3nt: TGTGCCAGCAGTCACGAACTAGCGGGCTCCTACGAGCAGTACTTC
CDR3aa: CASSHELAGSYEQYF

len: 14
v_gene: TRBV7-9
abundance: -
j_gene: TRBJ2-3
d_gene: -
CDR3nt: TGTGCCATTCTAGGGAGGACTAGCACAGATACGCAGTATTTT
CDR3aa: CAILGRTSTDTQYF

len: 11
v_gene: TRBV20-1
abundance: -
j_gene: TRBJ1-2
d_gene: -
CDR3nt: TGCAGTGCTAGGACAATGAATGGCTACACCTTC
CDR3aa: CSARTMNGYTF

len: 15
v_gene: TRBV28
abundance: -
j_gene: TRBJ2-7
d_gene: -
CDR3nt: TGTGCCAGCAGTCCATCGATGCTGTCAGGGTACGAGCAGTACTTC
CDR3aa: CASSPSMLSGYEQYF

len: 15
v_gene: TRBV11-2
abundance: -
j_gene: TRBJ2-1
d_gene: -
CDR3nt: TGTGCCAGCTCCTTGGTGGGACGGCCGGACAATGAGCAGTTCTTC
CDR3aa: CASSLVGRPDNEQFF

len: 15
v_gene: TRBV28
abundance: once
j_gene: TRBJ2-3
d_gene: TRBD2
CDR3nt: TGTGCCAGCACGGGAGGGACTAGTGGCACAGATACGCAGTATTTT
CDR3aa: CASTGGTSGTDTQYF

len: 18
v_gene: TRBV9
abundance: once
j_gene: TRBJ2-2
d_gene: TRBD1
CDR3nt: TGTGCCAGCAGCCAGGGACAGGGGGCATTCGAACTCACCGGGGAGCTGTTTTTT
CDR3aa: CASSQGQGAFELTGELFF

len: 16
v_gene: TRBV25-1
abundance: -
j_gene: TRBJ2-1
d_gene: TRBD2
CDR3nt: TGTGCCAGCAGTCCCGAAGAAGCGGGGCTCTACAATGAGCAGTTCTTC
CDR3aa: CASSPEEAGLYNEQFF

len: 14
v_gene: TRBV5-6
abundance: -
j_gene: TRBJ2-7
d_gene: -
CDR3nt: TGTGCCAGCAGCCAGGGACCCGCCATCGACGAGCAGTACTTC
CDR3aa: CASSQGPAIDEQYF

len: 15
v_gene: TRBV7-9
abundance: -
j_gene: TRBJ2-7
d_gene: -
CDR3nt: TGTGCCAGCAGCCCCGGGCGTAGCGGTTCCTACGAGCAGTACTTC
CDR3aa: CASSPGRSGSYEQYF

len: 14
v_gene: TRBV9
abundance: -
j_gene: TRBJ2-5
d_gene: -
CDR3nt: TGTGCCAGCAGCGTAGGAGTGCGGCCAGAGACCCAGTACTTC
CDR3aa: CASSVGVRPETQYF

len: 15
v_gene: TRBV27
abundance: -
j_gene: TRBJ2-1
d_gene: TRBD1
CDR3nt: TGTGCCAGCAGTTTATCCGGGACAGCAAACAATGAGCAGTTCTTC
CDR3aa: CASSLSGTANNEQFF

len: 18
v_gene: TRBV11-3
abundance: -
j_gene: TRBJ2-1
d_gene: -
CDR3nt: TGTGCCAGCAGCTCAGGGGCCCAGGGAACCACGACCTACAATGAGCAGTTCTTC
CDR3aa: CASSSGAQGTTTYNEQFF

len: 16
v_gene: TRBV7-8
abundance: -
j_gene: TRBJ2-3
d_gene: TRBD2
CDR3nt: TGTGCCAGCAGCTTCTCTCCCGGGACTAGGATGGATACGCAGTATTTT
CDR3aa: CASSFSPGTRMDTQYF

len: 13
v_gene: TRBV29-1
abundance: once
j_gene: TRBJ2-7
d_gene: -
CDR3nt: TGCAGCGTTGAAAGCTTTGGGAGCTACGAGCAGTACTTC
CDR3aa: CSVESFGSYEQYF

len: 14
v_gene: TRBV11-2
abundance: -
j_gene: TRBJ2-5
d_gene: -
CDR3nt: TGTGCCAGCAGCTCCTACAGGAATCAAGAGACCCAGTACTTC
CDR3aa: CASSSYRNQETQYF

len: 16
v_gene: TRBV27
abundance: -
j_gene: TRBJ2-3
d_gene: -
CDR3nt: TGTGCCAGCAGTTTTTTGGCCAACATAGGCACAGATACGCAGTATTTT
CDR3aa: CASSFLANIGTDTQYF

len: 14
v_gene: TRBV7-9
abundance: -
j_gene: TRBJ1-5
d_gene: -
CDR3nt: TGTGCCAGTGCGACGGGACTGCACAATCAGCCCCAGCATTTT
CDR3aa: CASATGLHNQPQHF

len: 17
v_gene: TRBV9
abundance: -
j_gene: TRBJ2-1
d_gene: TRBD2
CDR3nt: TGTGCCAGCAGCGCCCAGAGACGACTAGCGGGAGACAATGAGCAGTTCTTC
CDR3aa: CASSAQRRLAGDNEQFF

len: 15
v_gene: TRBV5-6
abundance: -
j_gene: TRBJ2-7
d_gene: TRBD2
CDR3nt: TGTGCCAGCAGCTCCGGTAGCGGGAGGACCGGCGAGCAGTACTTC
CDR3aa: CASSSGSGRTGEQYF